The 32 T cell receptor beta chains below come from one sample, sequenced in a study of PD-1 blockade in classical Hodgkin lymphoma. Time point reported: cycle 4 day 1 (C4D1), after 6 weeks of nivolumab. Every single patient, without exception, relapsed after autologous stem cell transplantation, and brentuximab vedotin exposure varied. Clones were sequenced by immunoSEQ multiplex PCR, and TCRdb holds only the in-frame ones, with some missing. Here the sample spans 40,000 to 55,000 clones, around 80% being singletons. Specimen: peripheral blood mononuclear cells (PBMCs), collected before the fourth cycle of nivolumab. Receptor source: a human donor with classical Hodgkin lymphoma.

V usage is TRBV19 and J usage is TRBJ1-5; the match to TRBD1 covers 11 bases. CDR3 size: 16 residues. V gave up 5 bases and J gave up 5 bases; unmatched junction bases: 8. Per the germline V gene, CDR1 is LNHDA and CDR2 is SQIVND (reference sequence). This CDR3 is CASSPRDRGLDQPQHF. CDR3 nucleotides: TGTGCCAGTAGTCCCCGGGACAGGGGGTTGGATCAGCCCCAGCATTTT.

The chain carries TRBV11-3 and TRBJ2-1, with no clear D. The CDR3 spans 13 residues. The ends were cut back, 2 bases at V and 5 bases at J, with 7 bases in the middle. Germline CDR1 and CDR2: SGHNT and YENEEA. This CDR3 reads CASSLSQDNEQFF. The CDR3 coding sequence is TGTGCCAGCAGCTTAAGCCAGGACAATGAGCAGTTCTTC.

This clone was seen only once. The rearrangement links TRBV7-2 to TRBJ2-6; D not certain. This CDR3 comprises 15 residues. V was pared by 2 bases and J by 3 bases, with 8 bases between. In germline, CDR1 is SGHTA, CDR2 FQGNSA. In nucleotides, the CDR3 is TGTGCCAGCAGCTTATTACCCGTTGGGGCCAACGTCCTGACTTTC. This gives the protein CASSLLPVGANVLTF.

The chain uses TRBV6-5 and TRBJ1-2; D perhaps matches TRBD1 (5 bases). Trimming removed 5 bases from V and 4 bases from J, with 14 bases in between. Germline values: CDR1 MNHEY, CDR2 SVGAGI. The CDR3 is 14 amino acids. CDR3 nucleotide sequence: TGTGCCAGCAGTAGAGCAGGGTTTTTCTATGGCTACACCTTC. It translates to CASSRAGFFYGYTF.

Here the CDR3 DNA reads TGCGCCAGCAGCTCCGTCGGGAGGGGACTCACAGATACGCAGTATTTT. This gives the protein CASSSVGRGLTDTQYF. V and J are TRBV5-1 and TRBJ2-3; 8 positions match TRBD2. Per the germline V gene, CDR1 is SGHRS and CDR2 is YFSETQ. CDR3 length equals 16 residues. Trimming cost V 3 bases and J 2 bases; bases outside gene matches: 8.

The rearrangement links TRBV7-2 to TRBJ2-7; possibly TRBD1 for D (5 bases). Germline V gives CDR1 SGHTA, CDR2 FQGNSA. The CDR3 spans 15 residues. The ends were cut back, 0 bases at V and 4 bases at J, with 13 bases in the middle. The CDR3, as DNA: TGTGCCAGCAGCTTAGCGGGGCAGAAGAGGTACGAGCAGTACTTC. It is translated as CASSLAGQKRYEQYF. The full variable domain, completed using reference TRBV7-2 and TRBJ2-7, is GAGVSQSPSNKVTEKGKDVELRCDPISGHTALYWYRQSLGQGLEFLIYFQGNSAPDKSGLPSDRFSAERTGGSVSTLTIQRTQQEDSAVYLCASSLAGQKRYEQYFGPGTRLTVT.

The chain carries TRBV6-1 and TRBJ2-2; D may be TRBD1 (6 bases). V gave up 7 bases and J gave up 6 bases, with 15 bases separating them. The CDR3 length is 14 residues. Germline-derived CDR1 and CDR2 are MNHNS and SASEGT. Written as DNA, the CDR3 is TGTGCCAGCAAATGGCAGGGGTATTCCGGGGAGCTGTTTTTT. It is translated as CASKWQGYSGELFF.

The CDR3 reads CSVVLAGGPTGELFF. CDR3 coding DNA: TGCAGCGTTGTACTAGCGGGGGGGCCCACCGGGGAGCTGTTTTTT. This sequence joins TRBV29-1 and TRBJ2-2, with 13 bases lining up with TRBD2. In germline, CDR1 is SQVTM, CDR2 ANQGSEA. J gave up 4 bases and V 4 bases, and 3 bases lay outside the gene matches. The CDR3 extends over 15 amino acids.

This chain uses TRBV5-1 with TRBJ2-6; 7 bases map to TRBD1. The length of the CDR3 is 17 residues. V lost 3 bases to trimming and J lost 1 base; unmatched junction nucleotides: 7. Germline V lookup: CDR1 SGHRS, CDR2 YFSETQ. CDR3 region: CASSWSPGGSGANVLTF. CDR3 bases: TGCGCCAGCAGCTGGAGCCCAGGGGGATCTGGGGCCAACGTCCTGACTTTC.

This clone was picked up one time. V is TRBV19 and J is TRBJ2-5, with 7 bases matching TRBD1. Trimming removed 7 bases from V and 1 base from J; junction bases left unmatched: 3. Germline CDR1 reads LNHDA; CDR2 reads SQIVND (reference sequence). The CDR3 sequence is 13 residues long. The CDR3 nucleotides are TGTGCCAGTAACCAGGGGGTCCAAGAGACCCAGTACTTC. Encoded protein: CASNQGVQETQYF.

The rearrangement joins TRBV28 to TRBJ2-7, with TRBD1 matching over 8 bases. Per germline, CDR1 MDHEN and CDR2 SYDVKM. CDR3 length: 14 residues. Trimming took 6 bases from V and 6 from J; bases not matched to a gene: 10. The DNA of the CDR3 is TGTGCCAGCAGCCTGGGGACAGGCCGCGGCGAGCAGTACTTC. Protein product: CASSLGTGRGEQYF. Variable domain in full (rest from reference TRBV28 and TRBJ2-7): DVKVTQSSRYLVKRTGEKVFLECVQDMDHENMFWYRQDPGLGLRLIYFSYDVKMKEKGDIPEGYSVSREKKERFSLILESASTNQTSMYLCASSLGTGRGEQYFGPGTRLTVT.

The chain has TRBV7-2 and TRBJ1-6; no definite D call. Germline assignment: CDR1 SGHTA and CDR2 FQGNSA. The germline V and J ends were trimmed by 4 bases and 5 bases, with 6 bases remaining between them. This CDR3 has 13 amino acids. The CDR3 here is CASSSRDNSPLHF. The CDR3 region has the DNA TGTGCCAGCAGCTCCCGTGATAATTCACCCCTCCACTTT.

This chain joins TRBV6-5 and TRBJ1-1; 8 nucleotides line up with TRBD1. The CDR3 runs 13 residues. With 10 bases clipped from V and 5 bases from J, the junction kept 9 bases outside the gene matches. Germline CDR1 reads MNHEY; CDR2 reads SVGAGI. CDR3 sequence (DNA): TGTGCCATCAGGAGACAGGGGAGGACTGAAGCTTTCTTT. This sequence encodes CAIRRQGRTEAFF.

This clone appeared once. This rearrangement joins TRBV6-5 to TRBJ1-1; no firm D call. The CDR3 runs to 13 residues. Trimming pared 4 bases from V and 4 bases from J, leaving 10 bases between. Germline CDR1 is MNHEY and CDR2 is SVGAGI. The CDR3 here is CASSLRPGTEAFF. CDR3 nucleotide sequence: TGTGCCAGCAGTTTGCGACCCGGCACTGAAGCTTTCTTT.

The chain couples TRBV19 to TRBJ1-1; D may be TRBD1 (6 bases). Germline V gene data show CDR1 as LNHDA and CDR2 as SQIVND (reference sequence). Trimming took 6 bases from V and 9 from J, leaving 11 bases between them. CDR3 length: 11 residues. For the CDR3, the DNA is TGTGCCAGTAGATACGGGGGCCAAGCTTTCTTT. Its protein is CASRYGGQAFF.

This rearrangement joins TRBV6-1 to TRBJ1-1; D possibly corresponds to TRBD1 (5 bases). This CDR3 is 14 amino acids long. The germline V and J ends were trimmed by 6 bases and 5 bases, with 16 bases remaining between them. Germline CDR1 reads MNHNS; CDR2 reads SASEGT. The CDR3 here is CASREGTWATEAFF. The CDR3 coding sequence is TGTGCCAGCAGGGAGGGGACTTGGGCAACTGAAGCTTTCTTT.

The rearrangement joins TRBV28 to TRBJ1-5, with 7 bases aligning to TRBD1. Germline CDR1 is MDHEN and CDR2 is SYDVKM. J lost 4 bases, V lost 4 bases, and 10 bases had no gene match. The CDR3 runs to 16 residues. The CDR3 nucleotides read TGTGCCAGCAGTTCATACCGGGACAGACTAAATCAGCCCCAGCATTTT. Translating gives CASSSYRDRLNQPQHF.

This clone has only a few counts. The chain combines TRBV6-1 with TRBJ2-1; possibly TRBD2 for D (5 bases). V was cut by 7 bases and J by 9 bases, with 16 bases left in between. The germline gives CDR1 MNHNS, CDR2 SASEGT. This CDR3 is built from 13 residues. The CDR3 DNA sequence: TGTGCCAGCACCTTTGAAGGAGCGGCTGAGCAGTTCTTC. It yields the protein CASTFEGAAEQFF.

The chain's CDR3 is CASSLGWRSTEAFF. The CDR3 DNA follows: TGTGCCAGCAGCTTAGGATGGAGAAGCACTGAAGCTTTCTTT. V and J are TRBV5-8 and TRBJ1-1, with D unclear. The CDR3 totals 14 residues. Germline V gene lookup returns CDR1 SGHTS and CDR2 YDEGEE. V lost 2 bases and J 4 bases, leaving 12 bases between the germline ends.

The chain employs TRBV27 and TRBJ1-1; D not certain. Per germline, CDR1 MNHEY and CDR2 SMNVEV (reference sequence). Trimming left V 6 bases short and J 1 base short, with 9 bases between. The CDR3 contains 13 residues. DNA for the CDR3: TGTGCCAGCAGCTGGACGGGGAACACTGAAGCTTTCTTT. This codes for CASSWTGNTEAFF.

This chain uses TRBV19 with TRBJ2-5; 8 nucleotides match TRBD1. Germline assignment: CDR1 LNHDA and CDR2 SQIVND (reference sequence). The CDR3 covers 16 residues. The J segment lost 5 bases and the V segment lost 6 bases, leaving 14 bases of the junction unmatched. The CDR3 region has the DNA TGTGCCAGTAGAAGTATCGATCTCAGGGGGCTGGAGACCCAGTACTTC. Translating it yields CASRSIDLRGLETQYF.

This rearrangement joins TRBV27 to TRBJ2-3, with TRBD1 as a possible D gene (5 bases). Germline V gene sequence: CDR1 MNHEY, CDR2 SMNVEV (reference sequence). V lost 5 bases, J lost 1 base, and 7 bases lay in between. The CDR3 spans 13 residues. The chain's CDR3 is CASSPTGTDTQYF. CDR3 DNA: TGTGCCAGCAGTCCGACAGGCACAGATACGCAGTATTTT.

V usage is TRBV18 and J usage is TRBJ1-3; no clear D gene. The germline V gene encodes CDR1 KGHSH and CDR2 LQKENI. The V and J ends lost 2 bases and 0 bases respectively, with 8 bases between them. The CDR3 contains 15 residues. CDR3 bases: TGTGCCAGCTCACCATCGGATAGCTCTGGAAACACCATATATTTT. Translated, it gives CASSPSDSSGNTIYF. Filled out from reference TRBV18 and TRBJ1-3, the complete variable domain reads NAGVMQNPRHLVRRRGQEARLRCSPMKGHSHVYWYRQLPEEGLKFMVYLQKENIIDESGMPKERFSAEFPKEGPSILRIQQVVRGDSAAYFCASSPSDSSGNTIYFGEGSWLTVV.

The chain couples TRBV11-2 to TRBJ2-7; D gene unclear. The V gene's germline CDR1 is SGHAT and CDR2 FQNNGV. Trimming cost V 5 bases and J 0 bases, with 8 bases left between them. The CDR3 is 13 amino acids. This CDR3 reads CASSPVGSYEQYF. The CDR3 coding sequence is TGTGCCAGCAGCCCCGTAGGCTCCTACGAGCAGTACTTC.

The chain has TRBV9 and TRBJ2-7, with D unclear. V lost 4 bases to trimming and J lost 4 bases, with 18 bases between them. Germline CDR1 and CDR2: SGDLS and YYNGEE. The CDR3 covers 15 residues. The CDR3 loop reads CASSLEAYGYYEQYF. The CDR3 DNA follows: TGTGCCAGCAGCCTAGAGGCTTACGGTTATTACGAGCAGTACTTC.

The V call is TRBV4-3, the J call TRBJ2-5, with no clear D. Germline CDR1 LGHNA, CDR2 YSLEER. Trimming shortened V by 0 bases and J by 4 bases, and 9 bases separated the two germline ends. The CDR3 consists of 14 residues. The CDR3 DNA sequence: TGCGCCAGCAGCCAAGATATTGGGGTAGAGACCCAGTACTTC. It encodes CASSQDIGVETQYF.

This clone was counted only a few times. This rearrangement joins TRBV11-3 to TRBJ2-1; 10 bases map to TRBD2. Trimming removed 4 bases from V and 3 bases from J; junction bases left unmatched: 12. The CDR3 length is 18 residues. Germline CDR1 and CDR2: SGHNT and YENEEA. The CDR3 here is CASSYQGASGGLYNEQFF. CDR3 sequence (DNA): TGTGCCAGCAGCTATCAGGGGGCTAGCGGGGGCCTCTACAATGAGCAGTTCTTC.

V and J are TRBV7-3 and TRBJ2-2, with TRBD1 as a possible D gene (6 bases). The length of the CDR3 is 14 residues. V dropped 2 bases and J dropped 6 bases, with 10 bases sitting between them. Germline V CDR1 and CDR2: SGHTA, FQGTGA. CDR3 protein: CASSLGQPSGELFF. CDR3 in DNA: TGTGCCAGCAGCTTAGGACAGCCGTCCGGGGAGCTGTTTTTT. Full variable domain (outside the CDR3, taken from reference TRBV7-3 and TRBJ2-2): GAGVSQTPSNKVTEKGKYVELRCDPISGHTALYWYRQSLGQGPEFLIYFQGTGAADDSGLPNDRFFAVRPEGSVSTLKIQRTERGDSAVYLCASSLGQPSGELFFGEGSRLTVL.

This chain connects TRBV9 to TRBJ2-2, with D perhaps assigned TRBD1 or TRBD2 (6 bases each). With 4 bases removed from V and 9 bases from J, the gap between germline ends came to 16 bases. The CDR3 covers 14 residues. CDR1 is SGDLS, CDR2 YYNGEE, per germline. CDR3 DNA: TGTGCCAGCAGCCGTCCCGGGGGCGAGAGGGAGCTGTTTTTT. Translation: CASSRPGGERELFF.

The V gene is TRBV27, the J gene TRBJ1-1, with TRBD1 matching 7 bases. With 6 bases clipped from V and 4 bases from J, the junction kept 8 bases outside the gene matches. The CDR3 sequence is 14 residues long. Germline V CDR1 and CDR2: MNHEY, SMNVEV (reference sequence). CDR3 coding DNA: TGTGCCAGCAGACGACAGGGTTTGCGCACTGAAGCTTTCTTT. This codes for CASRRQGLRTEAFF.

The J gene is TRBJ2-2, the V gene TRBV11-3; TRBD2 agrees at 10 bases. CDR3 size: 15 residues. With 5 bases clipped from V and 7 bases from J, the junction kept 7 bases outside the gene matches. Per the germline V gene, CDR1 is SGHNT and CDR2 is YENEEA. CDR3 loop: CASSGELAGNGELFF. In nucleotides, the CDR3 is TGTGCCAGCAGCGGAGAACTAGCGGGAAACGGGGAGCTGTTTTTT.

This chain uses TRBV19 with TRBJ1-1, with D hard to call. Trimming removed 4 bases from V and 0 bases from J, with 18 bases in between. The germline gives CDR1 LNHDA, CDR2 SQIVND (reference sequence). This CDR3 is 17 amino acids long. DNA of the CDR3: TGTGCCAGTAGTACCCCGTTGGGCGGGAGTATGAACACTGAAGCTTTCTTT. As protein: CASSTPLGGSMNTEAFF. Full variable domain (rest looked up from reference TRBV19 and TRBJ1-1): DGGITQSPKYLFRKEGQNVTLSCEQNLNHDAMYWYRQDPGQGLRLIYYSQIVNDFQKGDIAEGYSVSREKKESFPLTVTSAQKNPTAFYLCASSTPLGGSMNTEAFFGQGTRLTVV.